This TCR beta chain comes out of a study of blood T cell repertoires in COVID-19. Study information: COVID-19 samples collected from the United States, Italy and Spain covered acute and convalescent phases. PBMCs, B-cell-depleted T cells, or T cells provided the cDNA or gDNA that made up the material.

The length of the CDR3 is 17 residues. Germline V CDR1 and CDR2: SGHNT, YYREEE (reference sequence). The V gene lost 3 bases and the J gene lost 0 bases, with 17 bases spanning the gap. Per the authors' pipeline: By means of reference gene primer amplification, nucleated cell counts were estimated. TCRdb's copy holds only in-frame clones and misses some; the assay was immunoSEQ multiplex PCR. The V and J calls and clone size are taken from that table; D and trimming were inferred from the DNA. Of around 250,000 clones listed, roughly 90% are singletons. The material sequenced was peripheral blood. The V gene is TRBV5-4, the J gene TRBJ2-3; D may be TRBD2 (6 bases). The TCR sequence derives from a woman between 40 and 50 years old who had recovered from COVID-19. The CDR3 bases are TGTGCCAGCAGCTCACATACCGGGACTTTTAGCACAGATACGCAGTATTTT. Amino acid sequence: CASSSHTGTFSTDTQYF.